This T cell receptor (beta chain) was profiled in a study of control samples from healthy donors and cancer patients. Clones were sequenced by immunoSEQ multiplex PCR, and TCRdb holds only the in-frame ones, with some missing. The table includes about 140,000 clones, roughly 92% detected once. V dropped 6 bases and J dropped 5 bases, with 11 bases sitting between them. Germline CDR1 MNHEY, CDR2 SVGAGI. The CDR3 sequence is 14 residues long. V and J are TRBV6-5 and TRBJ1-6; maybe TRBD1 (6 bases). The sequence was collected from a man aged 25 to 45 in good health. The sample comprised blood. The CDR3 DNA reads as TGTGCCAGCAGACAGGGAGCAAATAATTCACCCCTCCACTTT. Translation gives CASRQGANNSPLHF.